This record covers a single T cell receptor (beta chain). Its binding antigen is unknown. Per-base qualities were not stored, and no clone one base away is much larger. This record comes from a study of T cells in Graves' hyperthyroidism and ophthalmopathy (dated by TCRdb to about 2019). Some background on the complete study: Peripheral blood samples were taken at initial diagnosis, before any treatment was given. TCR V-J signatures able to tell the groups apart were searched for in a discovery cohort of 90 to 100 patients, of whom about 40 had Graves' ophthalmopathy and 57 had stable Graves' hyperthyroidism. Whether ophthalmopathy could be predicted prospectively was tested in an independent validation cohort made up of approximately 19 hyperthyroidism patients plus 17 patients who later progressed to ophthalmopathy. For training and testing, the roughly 97 patients in the discovery cohort were randomly divided in a 7:3 ratio. In about 6 Graves' hyperthyroidism patients, the study also compared T-cell repertoires from thyroid tissue with T-cell repertoires from blood. After sampling, hyperthyroidism patients received methimazole starting at 30 mg daily, and ophthalmopathy patients received high-dose intravenous methylprednisolone. The paper describes TCR Vbeta CDR3 sequencing of 130 to 150 peripheral blood samples, made up of around 41 ophthalmopathy patients, roughly 80 hyperthyroidism patients and 17 progressor patients.

In the ophthalmopathy patients, disease was moderately to severely active, with a Clinical Activity Score of 3 or more, a NOSPECS grade of 4 or more, and a duration of less than 3 months. Exclusion was applied to patients with uncontrolled infections, other autoimmune diseases, pregnancy or lactation. Diagnoses were established on the basis of clinical symptoms, serum thyroxine and TRAb, thyroid ultrasound, and orbital computed tomography. PBMCs were isolated from 10 ml of fresh peripheral blood by Ficoll-Paque density gradient centrifugation. Total RNA was extracted with Trizol reagent, and quality was checked on an Agilent 2100 Bioanalyzer. The TCR beta CDR3 regions were amplified from RNA transcripts. A first-round RT-PCR of the TCR CDR3 used the HTBI primer set with the Qiagen OneStep RT-PCR kit. Libraries were constructed in a second round of multiplex PCR, after which size selection and purification were performed. Paired-end sequencing of the libraries was performed with 100 bp reads on an Illumina HiSeq2000. In the authors' own workflow: SOAPnuke was used to process the raw data, with reads discarded if the reads contained adapters or uncalled bases, had a mean Phred below 15, or lacked an exact constant-primer or identifier match. High-quality paired reads were merged using COPE v1.2.5, and each unique nucleotide sequence was defined as a clonotype. MiTCR v1.1 was used to align the clonotypes against IMGT TRBV, TRBD and TRBJ reference segments. The analysis included only V-J combinations with a frequency above 0.0001, which together covered over 98% of the repertoires. A TCS score was defined as the ratio between F50 (clonal expansion) and ExV (chaos), using BLOSUM62-based TCRdist between CDR3 peptides within each V-J. Welch's t-statistics and random forest reduced 514 V-J features to about 12, which were used in a naive Bayes classifier (R e1071). TCRdb itself trimmed the public reads at Q25 with fastp, ran MiXCR and retained productive beta chains. Identical CDR3 protein sequences are pooled into one entry, listed with their most common genes and DNA. In this record, the V and J calls reflect TCRdb's handling and not the investigators' own analysis. The sample table contains 560,000 or so distinct CDR3 sequences; only one count was recorded for just under 20% of them. Jointly, the top ten make up 47% of the sample.

Broad study findings and their caveats: Sample size was not statistically predetermined, and blinding of investigators to group allocation was not performed. Most expanded thyroid clonotypes (frequency above 0.001) were also detected in blood, a finding suggesting that blood repertoires may reflect thyroid immune responses. In validation, the model predicted progression to ophthalmopathy a median of around 6.5 months before onset, with about 64% sensitivity and 72.22% specificity. A model built on a 13 V-J signature distinguished ophthalmopathy from stable hyperthyroidism, reaching roughly 88% sensitivity and around 81% specificity in cross-validation and 80%/75% in testing.

V sheds 0 bases and J sheds 2 bases, leaving 16 bases between their ends. The CDR3 runs 17 residues from the cysteine to the phenylalanine. The DNA shown is the 51-base CDR3, in frame from base 1. CDR1 and CDR2, per the germline V gene (reference sequence), are LNHNV and YYDKDF. Material: blood. The chain was built from TRBV15 and TRBJ1-1; no D gene is confidently identified. The TCR sequence derives from a man aged 35 to 55 with Graves' ophthalmopathy. The CDR3 reads as follows: CATSRDFMSSGNTEAFF. The DNA reads TGTGCCACCAGCAGAGATTTTATGAGTTCGGGAAACACTGAAGCTTTCTTT.